A single sample is the source of the 8 T cell receptor beta chains below, sequenced in a study of shared clonotypes between healthy human individuals. The method was immunoSEQ multiplex PCR; TCRdb's version includes in-frame clones alone and lacks a portion of them. The profile shows 150,000 to 200,000 clones, about 66% of them singletons. The source material was memory CD4+ T cells sorted from blood. Subset here: CD45RA-negative fraction. These receptors all come from a man aged 25-45 years in good health.

V usage is TRBV28 and J usage is TRBJ2-7; D possibly uses TRBD1 or TRBD2 (5 bases each). This CDR3 has 13 residues. The V gene lost 6 bases and the J gene lost 0 bases, with 9 bases spanning the gap. Germline CDR1 is MDHEN and CDR2 is SYDVKM. The CDR3 protein is CASRPGSSYEQYF. The CDR3 DNA is TGTGCCAGCAGACCAGGGAGCTCCTACGAGCAGTACTTC.

Only one count was recorded for this clone. V gene TRBV4-3 combines with J gene TRBJ2-2, with unresolved D. The germline gives CDR1 LGHNA, CDR2 YSLEER. Deletions cut 5 bases from V and 6 bases from J, with 13 bases between. The CDR3 is 14 residues long. DNA for the CDR3: TGCGCCAGCAGCTCCCTCGGAGCAGCCGGGGAGCTGTTTTTT. It codes for CASSSLGAAGELFF.

This chain connects TRBV4-1 to TRBJ1-1, with D tentatively TRBD1 (5 bases). The length of the CDR3 is 15 residues. V lost 3 bases and J 1 base, leaving 12 bases between the germline ends. Germline CDR1 and CDR2: MGHRA and YSYEKL. The CDR3 sequence: CASSHESDRNTEAFF. CDR3 sequence (DNA): TGCGCCAGCAGCCACGAGTCTGACAGGAACACTGAAGCTTTCTTT.

The genes are TRBV6-5 and TRBJ2-1, with TRBD2 identical over 12 bases. The J segment lost 4 bases and the V segment lost 8 bases, leaving 6 bases of the junction unmatched. The CDR3 contains 15 residues. CDR1 and CDR2 (germline): MNHEY, SVGAGI. CDR3 bases: TGTGCCAGCCGCCGGACTAGCGGGACTTACAATGAGCAGTTCTTC. It yields the protein CASRRTSGTYNEQFF.

The chain links TRBV5-6 to TRBJ2-3; D not resolved. Trimming removed 3 bases from V and 1 base from J, with 9 bases in between. This CDR3 has 14 amino acids. Germline lookup yields CDR1 SGHDT and CDR2 YYEEEE. The CDR3 region is CASSSPWGTDTQYF. The DNA for the CDR3 is TGTGCCAGCAGCTCCCCGTGGGGCACAGATACGCAGTATTTT.

This clone occurred many times. The chain employs TRBV10-3 and TRBJ2-7; the D gene is possibly TRBD1 (6 bases). Germline V gives CDR1 ENHRY, CDR2 SYGVKD. The CDR3 has 15 residues. The V gene lost 7 bases and the J gene lost 1 base, with 17 bases spanning the gap. CDR3 DNA sequence: TGTGCCATCAAACTAGACAGGTCCGGATCCTACGAGCAGTACTTC. Translated: CAIKLDRSGSYEQYF.

V usage is TRBV18 and J usage is TRBJ2-1; D might be TRBD2 (6 bases). Germline values: CDR1 KGHSH, CDR2 LQKENI. Trimming removed 2 bases at V and 9 bases at J, with 8 bases between. The CDR3 loop spans 12 amino acids. CDR3 loop: CASSPRGGEQFF. CDR3 coding DNA: TGTGCCAGCTCACCAAGGGGAGGTGAGCAGTTCTTC.

This clone has only a few counts. The rearrangement links TRBV2 to TRBJ1-5; a weak D match, TRBD1 (5 bases). V was clipped by 5 bases and J by 3 bases, with 11 bases between them. From germline, CDR1 is SNHLY and CDR2 FYNNEI. The CDR3 spans 14 residues. DNA for the CDR3: TGTGCCAGCAGTTCGGGACGGAACAATCAGCCCCAGCATTTT. Protein: CASSSGRNNQPQHF.